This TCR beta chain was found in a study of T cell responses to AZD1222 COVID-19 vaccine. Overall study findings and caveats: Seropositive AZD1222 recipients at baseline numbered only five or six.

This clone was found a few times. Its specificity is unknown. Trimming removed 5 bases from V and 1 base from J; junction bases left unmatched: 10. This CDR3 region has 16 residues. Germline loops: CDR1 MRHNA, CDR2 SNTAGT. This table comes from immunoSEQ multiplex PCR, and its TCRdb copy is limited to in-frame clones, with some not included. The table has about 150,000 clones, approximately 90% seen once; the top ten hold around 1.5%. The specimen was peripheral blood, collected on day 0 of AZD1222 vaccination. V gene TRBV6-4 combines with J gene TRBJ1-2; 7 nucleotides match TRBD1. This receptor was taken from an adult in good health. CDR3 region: CASSRLPGQSNYGYTF. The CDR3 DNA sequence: TGTGCCAGCAGTCGATTACCGGGACAGAGTAACTATGGCTACACCTTC.